This T cell receptor (beta chain) was recorded in a study of Tregs in tolerant kidney transplant recipients. CD4+CD25+CD127- Tregs, CD4+CD25- non-Tregs, CD4 and CD8 cells were sorted. TCRdb's table, derived via immunoSEQ multiplex PCR, lists solely in-frame clones and lacks some. The sample records approximately 16,000 clones, just under 80% being singletons. This CDR3 comprises 12 residues. Between the trimmed V and J ends, which lost 0 bases and 7 bases, there was a span of 7 bases. Germline CDR1 and CDR2: MDHEN and SYDVKM. The gene calls are TRBV28 and TRBJ2-7; D uncertain. The sample here was Tregs from blood, taken before the transplant. The sequence derives from a human donor who received a combined kidney and bone marrow transplant. The CDR3 protein is CASSLWRGEQYF. The CDR3 coding sequence is TGTGCCAGCAGTTTATGGAGAGGTGAGCAGTACTTC.